This TCR beta chain appears in the sequencing data of a study of blood T cell repertoires in COVID-19. Some clones are missing from TCRdb's copy, which holds only in-frame ones; the method was immunoSEQ multiplex PCR. The sample has approximately 97,000 clones, about 86% seen once; the top ten hold approximately 18%. The receptor was isolated from a woman aged 80 or older with acute or convalescent COVID-19. Sequencing was performed on peripheral blood.

CDR3 region: CASSPRGARNEQFF. The CDR3 bases are TGTGCCAGCAGCCCCCGCGGGGCAAGGAATGAGCAGTTCTTC. The genes are TRBV7-3 and TRBJ2-1; tentatively, D is TRBD2 (6 bases). Trimming took 5 bases from V and 7 from J, leaving 15 bases between them. CDR3 size: 14 residues. The V gene's germline CDR1 is SGHTA and CDR2 FQGTGA.